Presented here are 16 T cell receptor beta chains from one specimen sequenced in a study of control samples from healthy donors and cancer patients. The protocol was immunoSEQ multiplex PCR, while the TCRdb copy is restricted to in-frame clones and leaves out a portion. The repertoire holds roughly 80,000 clones, with 85% to 95% as singletons. Sequencing used blood. The source is a woman aged 55-70 years in good health.

As DNA, the CDR3 is TGTGCCAGCATGCCGCTGACCGGGACAACTTACAATGAGCAGTTCTTC. Its translation: CASMPLTGTTYNEQFF. The rearrangement joins TRBV28 to TRBJ2-1; D is possibly TRBD1 (6 bases). The CDR3 extends over 16 amino acids. Trimming took off 7 bases at V and 4 bases at J, with 20 bases between the two ends. Per germline, CDR1 MDHEN and CDR2 SYDVKM.

The gene calls are TRBV4-1 and TRBJ1-2; D is perhaps TRBD1 (6 bases). CDR1 and CDR2 (germline): MGHRA, YSYEKL. The CDR3 is 15 residues long. Trimming left V 1 base short and J 2 bases short, with 11 bases between. CDR3 bases: TGCGCCAGCAGCCAAGTACAGGGCGCGAACTATGGCTACACCTTC. Encoded protein: CASSQVQGANYGYTF.

This chain uses TRBV27 with TRBJ2-1; TRBD2 matches at 12 bases. This CDR3 is built from 15 residues. With 2 bases clipped from V and 4 bases from J, the junction kept 0 bases outside the gene matches. CDR1 MNHEY and CDR2 SMNVEV come from the germline V gene (reference sequence). CDR3 loop: CASSLGTSGYNEQFF. The CDR3 bases are TGTGCCAGCAGTTTAGGGACTAGCGGGTACAATGAGCAGTTCTTC.

This chain joins TRBV5-1 and TRBJ2-3, with D hard to call. CDR1 and CDR2 from the germline V gene are SGHRS and YFSETQ. CDR3 length: 15 amino acids. The germline V and J ends were trimmed by 0 bases and 6 bases, with 14 bases remaining between them. The CDR3 nucleotides read TGCGCCAGCAGCTTGGCCCTGCGTTCCGGCGATACGCAGTATTTT. Translated, it gives CASSLALRSGDTQYF.

The chain links TRBV7-9 to TRBJ1-4; D not certain. CDR1 and CDR2 (germline): SEHNR, FQNEAQ (reference sequence). The V gene lost 1 base and the J gene lost 3 bases, with 12 bases spanning the gap. The CDR3 is 16 residues long. The CDR3 here is CASSLDGTAPNEKLFF. The CDR3, as DNA: TGTGCCAGCAGCTTAGACGGCACAGCCCCTAATGAAAAACTGTTTTTT.

This clone was detected once. CDR3 DNA: TGTGCCAGCAGCTCGACTAGCGGGGCTCAAGAGACCCAGTACTTC. This sequence encodes CASSSTSGAQETQYF. The chain has TRBV5-6 and TRBJ2-5; 11 positions match TRBD2. The V gene end was trimmed by 3 bases and the J gene end by 2 bases; junction bases not matched to a gene: 3. The CDR3 is 15 residues long. The V gene's germline CDR1 is SGHDT and CDR2 YYEEEE.

The chain combines TRBV9 with TRBJ2-2; the match to TRBD1 covers 7 bases. There are 15 residues in the CDR3. Germline V gives CDR1 SGDLS, CDR2 YYNGEE. The junction had 10 bases not matched to a gene; V was cut back by 4 bases and J by 7 bases. The CDR3 is CASSPTGRSLGELFF. In nucleotides, the CDR3 is TGTGCCAGCAGCCCGACAGGGAGAAGTCTCGGGGAGCTGTTTTTT. Full variable domain (outside the CDR3, taken from reference TRBV9 and TRBJ2-2): DSGVTQTPKHLITATGQRVTLRCSPRSGDLSVYWYQQSLDQGLQFLIQYYNGEERAKGNILERFSAQQFPDLHSELNLSSLELGDSALYFCASSPTGRSLGELFFGEGSRLTVL.

This clone was picked up one time. CDR3 bases: TGCGCCAGCAGCTCCTTAGCGGGAGGGACCTACGAGCAGTACTTC. It codes for CASSSLAGGTYEQYF. This sequence joins TRBV5-1 and TRBJ2-7, with 11 bases aligning to TRBD2. Germline CDR1 reads SGHRS; CDR2 reads YFSETQ. V lost 3 bases to trimming and J lost 2 bases; unmatched junction nucleotides: 4. This CDR3 has 15 amino acids.

The V call is TRBV5-1, the J call TRBJ2-5; D might be TRBD1 or TRBD2, each matching 5 bases. V was cut by 1 base and J by 1 base, with 11 bases left in between. CDR3 length: 15 residues. Germline CDR1 is SGHRS and CDR2 is YFSETQ. CDR3: CASSLRPGAQETQYF. CDR3 coding DNA: TGCGCCAGCAGCTTGAGGCCCGGGGCCCAAGAGACCCAGTACTTC.

The chain joins TRBV4-1 to TRBJ2-3; either TRBD1 or TRBD2 may fit D (5 bases each). Trimming cost V 3 bases and J 0 bases, with 10 bases left between them. The CDR3 contains 15 residues. In germline, CDR1 is MGHRA, CDR2 YSYEKL. The CDR3 sequence: CASSQGPDSTDTQYF. The CDR3 nucleotides read TGCGCCAGCAGCCAGGGACCGGACAGCACAGATACGCAGTATTTT.

This clone was observed once. This rearrangement joins TRBV4-1 to TRBJ2-1, with TRBD1 matching 9 bases. CDR1 and CDR2 (germline): MGHRA, YSYEKL. The CDR3 is 16 residues long. V lost 4 bases to trimming and J lost 4 bases; unmatched junction nucleotides: 8. The CDR3 DNA sequence: TGCGCCAGCAGCCCCCCCGGGACAGGGACTTACAATGAGCAGTTCTTC. Translating it yields CASSPPGTGTYNEQFF.

V usage is TRBV27 and J usage is TRBJ2-5, with D perhaps matching TRBD2 (5 bases). Trimming removed 1 base at V and 3 bases at J, with 15 bases between. Germline V lookup: CDR1 MNHEY, CDR2 SMNVEV (reference sequence). The CDR3 has 16 residues. The CDR3 nucleotides read TGTGCCAGCAGTTTATTTTTTGGGAGTCGGGAAGAGACCCAGTACTTC. The encoded protein is CASSLFFGSREETQYF.

This chain joins TRBV7-2 and TRBJ2-5; TRBD1 or TRBD2 may be the D gene (6 bases each). The length of the CDR3 is 15 residues. V was clipped by 5 bases and J by 4 bases, with 17 bases between them. Germline values: CDR1 SGHTA, CDR2 FQGNSA. CDR3 coding DNA: TGTGCCAGCAGCGGAGGGGCAGGGGCAAGAGAGACCCAGTACTTC. Its protein product is CASSGGAGARETQYF.

The chain joins TRBV5-1 to TRBJ2-1; D perhaps matches TRBD2 (5 bases). Germline values: CDR1 SGHRS, CDR2 YFSETQ. V lost 0 bases to trimming and J lost 7 bases, with 17 bases between them. There are 16 residues in the CDR3. CDR3 bases: TGCGCCAGCAGCTTGGGAGTTAGCCGGAGGTCAAATGAGCAGTTCTTC. It translates to CASSLGVSRRSNEQFF.

In DNA, the CDR3 is TGTGCCAGCAGCTCTCGGACTAGCGGGAGAGAGACCCAGTACTTC. It is translated as CASSSRTSGRETQYF. The V call is TRBV7-8, the J call TRBJ2-5; 13 nucleotides line up with TRBD2. Per the germline V gene, CDR1 is SGHVS and CDR2 is FQNEAQ. V gave up 4 bases and J gave up 4 bases; unmatched junction bases: 3. The CDR3 covers 15 residues.

The genes are TRBV9 and TRBJ2-3, with TRBD1 as a possible D gene (7 bases). Germline lookup yields CDR1 SGDLS and CDR2 YYNGEE. This CDR3 contains 15 residues. The V end was cut by 0 bases, the J end by 6 bases, with 14 bases between. The CDR3 region is CASSVGRGRADTQYF. CDR3 DNA: TGTGCCAGCAGCGTAGGGAGGGGGCGGGCGGATACGCAGTATTTT.